A selection of T cell receptor beta chains follows, all from one sample in a study of a mutant IDH1 vaccine in newly diagnosed glioma. Their antigens are not known. Libraries were prepared by immunoSEQ multiplex PCR; TCRdb keeps only in-frame clonotypes and omits some of them. The table has fewer than 95,000 clones, roughly four fifths seen once. Source: PBMCs, taken from a glioma patient whose treatment included an IDH1 peptide vaccine. Receptors originate from a man aged 35-49 years with glioma. Both conserved end residues are part of each CDR3. Each record gives: V gene, clone size, D gene, J gene, CDR3 protein, CDR3 DNA. A D gene is named only where the DNA matches it firmly. Not all rows give a size; the values are once, few, many and, for expanded clones, a class.

V gene: TRBV13; clone size: once; D gene: NA; J gene: TRBJ2-7; CDR3 protein: CASRLGVGSEQYF; CDR3 DNA: TGTGCCAGCAGGTTAGGGGTGGGTTCCGAGCAGTACTTC
V gene: TRBV5-1; clone size: NA; D gene: TRBD1; J gene: TRBJ1-2; CDR3 protein: CASSLEGAYGYTF; CDR3 DNA: TGCGCCAGCAGCTTGGAGGGGGCCTATGGCTACACCTTC
V gene: TRBV6-1; clone size: NA; D gene: TRBD1; J gene: TRBJ1-2; CDR3 protein: CASRGQRNDGYTF; CDR3 DNA: TGTGCCAGCAGGGGACAGCGGAATGATGGCTACACCTTC
V gene: TRBV29-1; clone size: NA; D gene: NA; J gene: TRBJ2-7; CDR3 protein: CSVLRAQPYEQYF; CDR3 DNA: TGCAGCGTCCTTAGGGCCCAACCCTACGAGCAGTACTTC
V gene: TRBV6-6; clone size: NA; D gene: TRBD1; J gene: TRBJ1-2; CDR3 protein: CASSPDRAKGYTF; CDR3 DNA: TGTGCCAGCAGCCCCGACAGGGCGAAGGGCTACACCTTC
V gene: TRBV7-3; clone size: NA; D gene: TRBD1; J gene: TRBJ2-7; CDR3 protein: CASSPGQGPYEQYF; CDR3 DNA: TGTGCCAGCAGCCCTGGACAGGGCCCCTACGAGCAGTACTTC
V gene: TRBV18; clone size: NA; D gene: NA; J gene: TRBJ2-3; CDR3 protein: CASSPSGEDTQYF; CDR3 DNA: TGTGCCAGCTCACCCTCTGGCGAGGATACGCAGTATTTT
V gene: TRBV6-6; clone size: NA; D gene: TRBD1; J gene: TRBJ1-4; CDR3 protein: CASSYYGTGMIKLFF; CDR3 DNA: TGTGCCAGCAGTTACTACGGGACAGGGATGATAAAACTGTTTTTT
V gene: TRBV19; clone size: NA; D gene: NA; J gene: TRBJ2-1; CDR3 protein: CASSIGYGNEQFF; CDR3 DNA: TGTGCCAGTAGTATCGGGTACGGCAATGAGCAGTTCTTC
V gene: TRBV10-2; clone size: NA; D gene: NA; J gene: TRBJ1-1; CDR3 protein: CASSGWAGDTEAFF; CDR3 DNA: TGCGCCAGCAGTGGTTGGGCCGGGGACACTGAAGCTTTCTTT
V gene: TRBV13; clone size: NA; D gene: NA; J gene: TRBJ2-3; CDR3 protein: CASSLGLITDTQYF; CDR3 DNA: TGTGCCAGCAGCTTAGGCCTTATCACAGATACGCAGTATTTT
V gene: TRBV18; clone size: NA; D gene: TRBD1; J gene: TRBJ1-1; CDR3 protein: CASSPRSGGVNTEAFF; CDR3 DNA: TGTGCCAGCTCACCACGATCAGGGGGTGTGAACACTGAAGCTTTCTTT
V gene: TRBV4-2; clone size: NA; D gene: NA; J gene: TRBJ1-3; CDR3 protein: CASSPSGNTIYF; CDR3 DNA: TGTGCCAGCAGCCCGTCAGGAAACACCATATATTTT
V gene: TRBV5-1; clone size: NA; D gene: NA; J gene: TRBJ1-6; CDR3 protein: CASSPDPGGSYSPLHF; CDR3 DNA: TGCGCCAGCAGCCCCGACCCGGGGGGGTCTTATTCACCCCTCCACTTT
V gene: TRBV25-1; clone size: NA; D gene: NA; J gene: TRBJ2-5; CDR3 protein: CASSESIPGTQYF; CDR3 DNA: TGTGCCAGCAGTGAATCCATCCCGGGGACCCAGTACTTC
V gene: TRBV11-1; clone size: NA; D gene: NA; J gene: TRBJ2-5; CDR3 protein: CASSLDPGSPPRETQYF; CDR3 DNA: TGTGCCAGCAGCTTGGATCCAGGGAGCCCACCAAGAGAGACCCAGTACTTC